This note documents a single TCR beta chain sequence. What it recognizes is unknown. The germline gives CDR1 SGHRS, CDR2 YFSETQ. V lost 0 bases and J lost 3, with 9 bases in between. The CDR3 contains 15 residues. The sample is drawn from a study of OX40 agonist ivuxolimab in advanced cancers. Study at large: People in dose escalation had one of these cancers: hepatocellular carcinoma, melanoma, renal cell or head and neck cancer. In three patients, partial responses were observed, one with hepatocellular carcinoma and two with cutaneous melanoma. Study-wide findings and caveats: Some patients without response likewise showed low normalized clonal expansion.

Only in-frame clones appear in the TCRdb table, and some are missing; sequencing was by immunoSEQ multiplex PCR. Of 60,000 or so clones detected, over 75% appear once; the ten largest clones hold around 2%. The chain has TRBV5-1 and TRBJ2-2; D not certain. The receptor was isolated from an adult with an advanced solid tumor such as melanoma, head and neck, liver or kidney cancer. The sample was CD4+ or CD8+ T cells sorted from blood, taken in a trial of the OX40 agonist ivuxolimab. In nucleotides, the CDR3 is TGCGCCAGCAGCTTGGTTGTTCCGGACACCGGGGAGCTGTTTTTT. Residues: CASSLVVPDTGELFF.